A single sample is the source of the 25 T cell receptor beta chains below, sequenced in a study of shared clonotypes between healthy human individuals. Sequenced by immunoSEQ multiplex PCR; TCRdb stores in-frame clones only, minus some. The table records some 2.4 million clones, roughly 93% of them present only once. The material sequenced was naive CD4+ T cells from PBMCs. Documented subset: CD45RA+ positively selected. The origin of the receptors is a man between 18 and 35 years old in good health. Some clones in this sample may be carry-over from other donors' samples.

The chain carries TRBV4-3 and TRBJ2-3; 10 bases align to TRBD2. There are 16 residues in the CDR3. The trim removed 0 bases at V and 4 bases at J, leaving 4 bases unmatched. The germline gives CDR1 LGHNA, CDR2 YSLEER. Here the CDR3 DNA reads TGCGCCAGCAGCCAAGATGTTCTAGCGGGAGCAGATACGCAGTATTTT. Its translation: CASSQDVLAGADTQYF.

The V gene is TRBV5-4, the J gene TRBJ2-7; 7 nucleotides line up with TRBD2. Germline V gene sequence: CDR1 SGHNT, CDR2 YYREEE (reference sequence). This CDR3 is built from 15 residues. V shed 3 bases, J shed 2 bases, and the junction held 8 bases outside the gene matches. CDR3 amino acids: CASSSGRERTYEQYF. The CDR3 DNA reads TGTGCCAGCAGCTCGGGGAGGGAGCGGACCTACGAGCAGTACTTC. Filled out from reference TRBV5-4 and TRBJ2-7, the complete variable domain reads ETGVTQSPTHLIKTRGQQVTLRCSSQSGHNTVSWYQQALGQGPQFIFQYYREEENGRGNFPPRFSGLQFPNYSSELNVNALELDDSALYLCASSSGRERTYEQYFGPGTRLTVT.

The V call is TRBV6-5, the J call TRBJ2-7; possible D gene TRBD1, 7 bases. The CDR3 is 14 residues long. CDR1 and CDR2 (germline): MNHEY, SVGAGI. V dropped 4 bases and J dropped 2 bases, with 12 bases sitting between them. The CDR3 bases are TGTGCCAGCAGTTTCCAGGGGGGTACCTACGAGCAGTACTTC. This gives the protein CASSFQGGTYEQYF.

The chain is built from TRBV7-3 and TRBJ2-2; 7 nucleotides match TRBD1. Germline values: CDR1 SGHTA, CDR2 FQGTGA. The CDR3 has 15 amino acids. V dropped 4 bases and J dropped 7; count of bases not matched to a gene: 9. CDR3 DNA sequence: TGTGCCAGCAGCTCAAGACAGCAGGGGGACGGGGAGCTGTTTTTT. Translating it yields CASSSRQQGDGELFF.

This sequence joins TRBV2 and TRBJ1-2; D not certain. The V gene lost 1 base and the J gene lost 2 bases, with 8 bases spanning the gap. Looked up from germline, CDR1 is SNHLY and CDR2 is FYNNEI. The CDR3 consists of 14 residues. The CDR3 DNA follows: TGTGCCAGCAGTGAAGAGGGCTTCAACTATGGCTACACCTTC. Protein product: CASSEEGFNYGYTF.

CDR3 bases: TGTGCCAGCAGTGCGTGGAATAGCAATCAGCCCCAGCATTTT. Translation: CASSAWNSNQPQHF. The chain employs TRBV2 and TRBJ1-5; D is ambiguous. In germline, CDR1 is SNHLY, CDR2 FYNNEI. This CDR3 contains 14 residues. The ends were cut back, 4 bases at V and 0 bases at J, with 7 bases in the middle. The variable domain in full, with the rest retrieved from reference TRBV2 and TRBJ1-5, is EPEVTQTPSHQVTQMGQEVILRCVPISNHLYFYWYRQILGQKVEFLVSFYNNEISEKSEIFDDQFSVERPDGSNFTLKIRSTKLEDSAMYFCASSAWNSNQPQHFGDGTRLSIL.

The CDR3 region has the DNA TGTGCCAGTAACCGGGAAATCAGCTCCTACGAGCAGTACTTC. Its protein is CASNREISSYEQYF. This chain links TRBV19 with TRBJ2-7; D possibly corresponds to TRBD2 (5 bases). The germline V and J ends were trimmed by 7 bases and 0 bases, with 13 bases remaining between them. CDR3 length equals 14 residues. Germline V gene lookup returns CDR1 LNHDA and CDR2 SQIVND (reference sequence).

The CDR3 coding sequence is TGTGCCAGCAGCTTAGTGGCCAGGGCGAACACCATATATTTT. The encoded protein is CASSLVARANTIYF. The chain links TRBV11-2 to TRBJ1-3; TRBD1 might be the D (5 bases). The CDR3 covers 14 residues. With 1 base removed from V and 7 bases from J, the gap between germline ends came to 11 bases. Germline loops: CDR1 SGHAT, CDR2 FQNNGV. Filled out from reference TRBV11-2 and TRBJ1-3, the complete variable domain reads EAGVAQSPRYKIIEKRQSVAFWCNPISGHATLYWYQQILGQGPKLLIQFQNNGVVDDSQLPKDRFSAERLKGVDSTLKIQPAKLEDSAVYLCASSLVARANTIYFGEGSWLTVV.

The gene calls are TRBV27 and TRBJ2-1, with D unclear. The CDR3 runs 11 residues. Germline V CDR1 and CDR2: MNHEY, SMNVEV (reference sequence). The V end was cut by 4 bases, the J end by 12 bases, with 10 bases between. DNA for the CDR3: TGTGCCAGCAGTTATCCCGGTGGGCAGTTCTTC. Translating gives CASSYPGGQFF.

The chain recombines TRBV28 with TRBJ2-7; TRBD2 matches 7 bases. The V gene end was trimmed by 8 bases and the J gene end by 0 bases; junction bases not matched to a gene: 10. Germline lookup yields CDR1 MDHEN and CDR2 SYDVKM. CDR3 length: 15 amino acids. DNA for the CDR3: TGTGCCAGCGCGGCTAGCGGATTATACTCCTACGAGCAGTACTTC. Its translation: CASAASGLYSYEQYF.

V usage is TRBV28 and J usage is TRBJ1-5, with 10 bases that match TRBD1. There are 18 residues in the CDR3. The germline CDR1 and CDR2 sequences are MDHEN and SYDVKM. Trimming cost V 10 bases and J 0 bases; bases outside gene matches: 15. CDR3 amino acids: CAITPGTGAVYSNQPQHF. CDR3 sequence (DNA): TGTGCCATCACCCCCGGGACAGGGGCGGTTTATAGCAATCAGCCCCAGCATTTT.

The chain couples TRBV5-6 to TRBJ2-3; no firm D call. This CDR3 contains 13 residues. Per germline, CDR1 SGHDT and CDR2 YYEEEE. V shed 1 base and J shed 4 bases, with 7 bases lying between them. Written as DNA, the CDR3 is TGTGCCAGCAGCTTGACTCTTTCAGATACGCAGTATTTT. This encodes CASSLTLSDTQYF.

The chain recombines TRBV5-1 with TRBJ2-7, with D possibly TRBD2 on 6 matching bases. Deletions cut 5 bases from V and 2 bases from J, with 11 bases between. The CDR3 sequence is 13 residues long. Germline V gene lookup returns CDR1 SGHRS and CDR2 YFSETQ. CDR3 bases: TGCGCCAGCAGAAGGGACTCCGCCTACGAGCAGTACTTC. Residues: CASRRDSAYEQYF. The entire variable domain, with the rest obtained from reference TRBV5-1 and TRBJ2-7, is as follows: KAGVTQTPRYLIKTRGQQVTLSCSPISGHRSVSWYQQTPGQGLQFLFEYFSETQRNKGNFPGRFSGRQFSNSRSEMNVSTLELGDSALYLCASRRDSAYEQYFGPGTRLTVT.

The rearrangement joins TRBV7-9 to TRBJ2-1, with D unresolved. CDR3 length: 12 amino acids. Trimming removed 1 base at V and 7 bases at J, with 5 bases between. Germline V lookup: CDR1 SEHNR, CDR2 FQNEAQ (reference sequence). The CDR3 nucleotides read TGTGCCAGCAGCTTAGGCAGTAATGAGCAGTTCTTC. Its protein is CASSLGSNEQFF.

V usage is TRBV2 and J usage is TRBJ2-5; D is unresolved. The CDR3 has 13 residues. The V gene lost 7 bases and the J gene lost 5 bases, with 14 bases spanning the gap. Germline-derived CDR1 and CDR2 are SNHLY and FYNNEI. CDR3 DNA: TGTGCCAGCACATTCATCGGTCCGGAGACCCAGTACTTC. It specifies CASTFIGPETQYF. Looking up the rest from reference TRBV2 and TRBJ2-5 gives the full variable domain: EPEVTQTPSHQVTQMGQEVILRCVPISNHLYFYWYRQILGQKVEFLVSFYNNEISEKSEIFDDQFSVERPDGSNFTLKIRSTKLEDSAMYFCASTFIGPETQYFGPGTRLLVL.

The gene calls are TRBV4-3 and TRBJ2-7; possible D gene TRBD1, 6 bases. This CDR3 contains 13 residues. V dropped 3 bases and J dropped 4 bases, with 10 bases sitting between them. Germline lookup yields CDR1 LGHNA and CDR2 YSLEER. CDR3 coding DNA: TGCGCCAGCAGCCAGGGGGCAGGATACGAGCAGTACTTC. It yields the protein CASSQGAGYEQYF.

V usage is TRBV5-1 and J usage is TRBJ2-7; 7 bases map to TRBD2. The V gene end was trimmed by 1 base and the J gene end by 5 bases; junction bases not matched to a gene: 9. Germline-derived CDR1 and CDR2 are SGHRS and YFSETQ. The length of the CDR3 is 15 residues. For the CDR3, the DNA is TGCGCCAGCAGCTTGTTGGCGGGAGATGGTAACGAGCAGTACTTC. It specifies CASSLLAGDGNEQYF.

The chain employs TRBV6-1 and TRBJ2-3; tentatively, D is TRBD1 (6 bases). Germline CDR1 MNHNS, CDR2 SASEGT. The CDR3 has 14 residues. V lost 7 bases and J 0 bases, leaving 11 bases between the germline ends. The CDR3: CASTGTPSTDTQYF. CDR3 DNA: TGTGCCAGCACCGGGACACCTAGCACAGATACGCAGTATTTT.

The chain couples TRBV19 to TRBJ2-2; 10 bases align to TRBD1. Germline values: CDR1 LNHDA, CDR2 SQIVND (reference sequence). The CDR3 is made up of 13 amino acids. The ends lost 7 bases at V and 7 bases at J; junction bases unmatched: 3. The CDR3 region is CASTGQGVGELFF. The CDR3 DNA is TGTGCCAGTACCGGACAGGGGGTCGGGGAGCTGTTTTTT.

The CDR3 loop reads CASSGRGYEQYF. CDR3 bases: TGCGCCAGCAGCGGAAGGGGCTACGAGCAGTACTTC. This chain connects TRBV5-1 to TRBJ2-7; a possible D gene is TRBD1 (5 bases). V shed 4 bases and J shed 3 bases, with 8 bases lying between them. CDR3 length equals 12 residues. CDR1 and CDR2 from the germline V gene are SGHRS and YFSETQ. Supplemented by reference TRBV5-1 and TRBJ2-7, the full variable domain reads KAGVTQTPRYLIKTRGQQVTLSCSPISGHRSVSWYQQTPGQGLQFLFEYFSETQRNKGNFPGRFSGRQFSNSRSEMNVSTLELGDSALYLCASSGRGYEQYFGPGTRLTVT.

This rearrangement joins TRBV7-9 to TRBJ2-1; 7 bases are shared with TRBD2. The germline V gene has CDR1 SEHNR and CDR2 FQNEAQ (reference sequence). The CDR3 is 16 amino acids. With 4 bases clipped from V and 6 bases from J, the junction kept 12 bases outside the gene matches. The CDR3: CASSYRGGSGANEQFF. Written as DNA, the CDR3 is TGTGCCAGCAGCTACCGCGGGGGAAGCGGAGCCAATGAGCAGTTCTTC.

As concerns this clone: Different DNA sequences within this sample yield the same CDR3. The chain has TRBV7-3 and TRBJ2-6; D gene unclear. V was clipped by 6 bases and J by 4 bases, with 4 bases between them. The CDR3 has 12 residues. Germline V CDR1 and CDR2: SGHTA, FQGTGA. CDR3 sequence: CASSRGANVLTF. The CDR3 region has the DNA TGTGCCAGCAGTCGGGGGGCCAACGTCCTGACTTTC.

DNA of the CDR3: TGCGCCAGCAGCCCGTACGTCGGCACAGATACGCAGTATTTT. It specifies CASSPYVGTDTQYF. The chain is built from TRBV5-1 and TRBJ2-3; D gene ambiguous. The CDR3 is 14 residues long. The germline V gene encodes CDR1 SGHRS and CDR2 YFSETQ. The germline V and J ends were trimmed by 4 bases and 1 base, with 10 bases remaining between them.

A note on this clone: The sample holds other DNA sequences that translate to the same CDR3. This sequence joins TRBV4-2 and TRBJ2-7; D call uncertain. V lost 2 bases, J lost 5 bases, and 4 bases lay in between. The CDR3 runs 11 residues. Germline loops: CDR1 LGHNA, CDR2 YNFKEQ. The DNA for the CDR3 is TGTGCCAGCAGCCAATTAAACGAGCAGTACTTC. Amino acid sequence: CASSQLNEQYF.

A single count supports this clone. The sample holds other DNA sequences that translate to the same CDR3. This CDR3 is CASSSPYGYTF. CDR3 DNA sequence: TGTGCCAGCAGTTCCCCTTATGGCTACACCTTC. The J gene is TRBJ1-2, the V gene TRBV6-1; D is undetermined. The germline CDR1 and CDR2 sequences are MNHNS and SASEGT. This CDR3 comprises 11 residues. Deletions cut 5 bases from V and 5 bases from J, with 6 bases between.